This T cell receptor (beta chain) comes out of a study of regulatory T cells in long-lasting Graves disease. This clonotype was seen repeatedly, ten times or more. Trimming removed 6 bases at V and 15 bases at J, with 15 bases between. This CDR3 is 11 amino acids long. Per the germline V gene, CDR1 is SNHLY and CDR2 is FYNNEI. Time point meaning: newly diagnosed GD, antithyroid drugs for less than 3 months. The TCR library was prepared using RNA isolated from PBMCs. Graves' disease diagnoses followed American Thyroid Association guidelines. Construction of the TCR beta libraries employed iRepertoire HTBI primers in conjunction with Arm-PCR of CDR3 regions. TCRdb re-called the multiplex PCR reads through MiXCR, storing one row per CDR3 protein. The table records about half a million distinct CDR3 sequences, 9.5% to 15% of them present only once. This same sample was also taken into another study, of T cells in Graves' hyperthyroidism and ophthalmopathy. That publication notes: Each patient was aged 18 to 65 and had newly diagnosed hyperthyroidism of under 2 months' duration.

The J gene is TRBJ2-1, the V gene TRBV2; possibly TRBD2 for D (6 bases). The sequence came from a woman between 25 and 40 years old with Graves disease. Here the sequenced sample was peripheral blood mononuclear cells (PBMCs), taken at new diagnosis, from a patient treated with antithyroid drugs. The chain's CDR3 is CASSRGTRLFF. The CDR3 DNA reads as TGTGCCAGCAGCCGCGGGACGCGCCTGTTCTTC. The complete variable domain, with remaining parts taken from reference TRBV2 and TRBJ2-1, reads EPEVTQTPSHQVTQMGQEVILRCVPISNHLYFYWYRQILGQKVEFLVSFYNNEISEKSEIFDDQFSVERPDGSNFTLKIRSTKLEDSAMYFCASSRGTRLFFGPGTRLTVL.